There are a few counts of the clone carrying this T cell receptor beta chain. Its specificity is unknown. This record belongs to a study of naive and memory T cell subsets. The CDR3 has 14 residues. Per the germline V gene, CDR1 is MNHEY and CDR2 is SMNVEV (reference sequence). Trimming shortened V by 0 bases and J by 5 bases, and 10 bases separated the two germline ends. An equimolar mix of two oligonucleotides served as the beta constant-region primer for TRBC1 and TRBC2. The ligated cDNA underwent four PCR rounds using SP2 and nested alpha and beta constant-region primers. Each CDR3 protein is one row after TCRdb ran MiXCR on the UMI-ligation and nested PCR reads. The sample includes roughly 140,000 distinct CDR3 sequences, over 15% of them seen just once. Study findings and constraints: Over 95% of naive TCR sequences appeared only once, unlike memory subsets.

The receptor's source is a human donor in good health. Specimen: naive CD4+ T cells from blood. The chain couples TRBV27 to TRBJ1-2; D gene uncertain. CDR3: CASSLSHKSYGYTF. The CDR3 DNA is TGTGCCAGCAGTTTATCCCACAAATCGTATGGCTACACCTTC.